The 8 T cell receptor beta chains below come from one sample, sequenced in a study of radiation and T cells in renal cell carcinoma. Time point of the sample: baseline pretreatment blood. Specified treatment: 15 Gy SBRT to primary tumor, nephrectomy 4 weeks later. Method: immunoSEQ multiplex PCR; TCRdb's copy keeps in-frame clones and lacks some. The sample has about 20,000 clones, approximately 80% seen once. The sequencing used blood, collected from a patient whose treatment included radiotherapy and nephrectomy. These receptors were obtained from a man aged 55-75 years with renal cell carcinoma.

This clone was recorded a few times. The V and J genes are TRBV5-1 and TRBJ2-7; 11 nucleotides match TRBD1. Germline trimming cut 4 bases from V and 7 bases from J; bases unmatched to any gene: 7. Per the germline V gene, CDR1 is SGHRS and CDR2 is YFSETQ. The CDR3 totals 14 residues. CDR3 protein: CASSIGQGAREQYF. Written as DNA, the CDR3 is TGCGCCAGCAGCATCGGACAGGGGGCTAGGGAGCAGTACTTC. Full variable domain (remainder filled in from reference TRBV5-1 and TRBJ2-7): KAGVTQTPRYLIKTRGQQVTLSCSPISGHRSVSWYQQTPGQGLQFLFEYFSETQRNKGNFPGRFSGRQFSNSRSEMNVSTLELGDSALYLCASSIGQGAREQYFGPGTRLTVT.

The rearrangement uses TRBV10-3 and TRBJ2-7; 8 positions match TRBD2. The CDR3 sequence is 17 residues long. CDR1 and CDR2 (germline): ENHRY, SYGVKD. J lost 0 bases, V lost 5 bases, and 12 bases had no gene match. DNA for the CDR3: TGTGCCATCAGTAGCCGGGGGGGGACGGGAGGCTCCTACGAGCAGTACTTC. This gives the protein CAISSRGGTGGSYEQYF.

The chain is built from TRBV12-5 and TRBJ2-1; D unclear. V dropped 1 base and J dropped 3 bases, with 10 bases sitting between them. The CDR3 runs 15 residues. CDR1 is LGHNT and CDR2 is FRNRAP in the germline V gene. CDR3 amino acids: CASGLEMGYYNEQFF. CDR3 bases: TGTGCTAGTGGTTTGGAGATGGGGTACTACAATGAGCAGTTCTTC. Full variable domain (remainder filled in from reference TRBV12-5 and TRBJ2-1): DARVTQTPRHKVTEMGQEVTMRCQPILGHNTVFWYRQTMMQGLELLAYFRNRAPLDDSGMPKDRFSAEMPDATLATLKIQPSEPRDSAVYFCASGLEMGYYNEQFFGPGTRLTVL.

This clone was counted between two and nine times. The CDR3 nucleotides are TGTGCCAGCAGCTTTTGGTTTCAGGTAAATGAGCAGTTCTTC. Translated: CASSFWFQVNEQFF. V gene TRBV5-6 combines with J gene TRBJ2-1, with no clear D. The CDR3 contains 14 residues. Trimming cost V 2 bases and J 7 bases, with 13 bases left between them. Germline V lookup: CDR1 SGHDT, CDR2 YYEEEE. Variable domain in full (rest from reference TRBV5-6 and TRBJ2-1): DAGVTQSPTHLIKTRGQQVTLRCSPKSGHDTVSWYQQALGQGPQFIFQYYEEEERQRGNFPDRFSGHQFPNYSSELNVNALLLGDSALYLCASSFWFQVNEQFFGPGTRLTVL.

The gene calls are TRBV6-6 and TRBJ2-5, with 12 bases that match TRBD2. Germline CDR1 MNHNY, CDR2 SVGAGI (reference sequence). The CDR3 consists of 15 residues. The J segment lost 2 bases and the V segment lost 5 bases, leaving 3 bases of the junction unmatched. This chain's CDR3 is CASSPTSGRQETQYF. In DNA form, the CDR3 reads TGTGCCAGCAGTCCGACTAGCGGGAGACAAGAGACCCAGTACTTC.

The chain employs TRBV5-1 and TRBJ2-7, with a weak D call TRBD2 (7 bases). The germline V gene encodes CDR1 SGHRS and CDR2 YFSETQ. Trimming pared 2 bases from V and 0 bases from J, leaving 15 bases between. The CDR3 spans 16 residues. The CDR3 DNA sequence: TGCGCCAGCAGCTTCCAGGGGAGGGATAACTCCTACGAGCAGTACTTC. Translation: CASSFQGRDNSYEQYF.

The chain combines TRBV6-5 with TRBJ2-4, with 8 bases fitting TRBD1. With V trimmed by 6 bases and J by 0 bases, 4 bases remained unmatched. Germline CDR1 reads MNHEY; CDR2 reads SVGAGI. This CDR3 has 15 amino acids. The CDR3 DNA follows: TGTGCCAGCAGCCCCAGGGGGCTAGCCAAAAACATTCAGTACTTC. Translated, it gives CASSPRGLAKNIQYF.

The chain has TRBV6-8 and TRBJ2-7; TRBD2 matches at 9 bases. CDR1 MNHGY and CDR2 SAAAGT come from the germline V gene. J lost 2 bases, V lost 6 bases, and 8 bases had no gene match. This CDR3 comprises 15 residues. The DNA of the CDR3 is TGTGCCAGCAGGCAACCTAGCGGGACTCCCTACGAGCAGTACTTC. As protein: CASRQPSGTPYEQYF.